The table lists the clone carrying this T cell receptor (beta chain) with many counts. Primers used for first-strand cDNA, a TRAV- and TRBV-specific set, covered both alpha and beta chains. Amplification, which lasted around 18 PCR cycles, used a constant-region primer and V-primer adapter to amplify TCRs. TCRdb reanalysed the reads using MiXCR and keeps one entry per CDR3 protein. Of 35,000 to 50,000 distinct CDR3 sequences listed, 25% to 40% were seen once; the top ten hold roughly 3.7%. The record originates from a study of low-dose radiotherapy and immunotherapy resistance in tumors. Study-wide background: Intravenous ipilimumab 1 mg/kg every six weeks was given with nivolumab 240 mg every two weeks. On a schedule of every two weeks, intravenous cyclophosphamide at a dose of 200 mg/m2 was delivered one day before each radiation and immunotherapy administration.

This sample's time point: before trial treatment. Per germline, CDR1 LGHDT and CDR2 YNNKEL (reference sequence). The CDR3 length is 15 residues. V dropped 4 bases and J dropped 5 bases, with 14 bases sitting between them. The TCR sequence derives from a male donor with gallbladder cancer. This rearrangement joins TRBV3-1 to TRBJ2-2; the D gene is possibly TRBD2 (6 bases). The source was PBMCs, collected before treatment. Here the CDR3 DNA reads TGTGCCAGCAGCCCCCGACTAGGATTGACCGGGGAGCTGTTTTTT. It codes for CASSPRLGLTGELFF.